Listed here are 18 T cell receptor beta chains from one sample, sequenced in a study of blood T cells in healthy people across ages. The authors ran a second PCR of roughly 7 to 11 cycles using a sample-barcoded 5' primer and a J-beta primer mix. MiXCR, run by TCRdb on the 5' RACE reads, gives a single entry per CDR3 protein. The repertoire holds about 650,000 distinct CDR3 sequences, with about 32% as singletons. Sequencing input: blood. The receptors were gathered from an elderly woman in good health.

The V and J genes are TRBV4-1 and TRBJ2-2; weak D call: TRBD1 (6 bases). The CDR3 contains 18 residues. The V gene lost 1 base and the J gene lost 1 base, with 16 bases spanning the gap. CDR1 MGHRA and CDR2 YSYEKL come from the germline V gene. DNA for the CDR3: TGCGCCAGCAGCCAAGGATTATCTAGGACAGAGAACACCGGGGAGCTGTTTTTT. This gives the protein CASSQGLSRTENTGELFF.

This clonotype was detected ten times or more. V is TRBV20-1 and J is TRBJ1-2; D gene uncertain. The CDR3 runs 12 residues. Germline V gene lookup returns CDR1 DFQATT and CDR2 SNEGSKA (reference sequence). V lost 6 bases, J lost 6 bases, and 14 bases lay in between. CDR3 nucleotides: TGCAGTGCCGATCCCAGGACGGATGGCTACACCTTC. Its protein is CSADPRTDGYTF.

This clonotype was detected once. The chain couples TRBV7-2 to TRBJ2-3; 7 positions agree with TRBD2. Trimming removed 4 bases from V and 4 bases from J; junction bases left unmatched: 5. This CDR3 is built from 14 residues. Germline V gives CDR1 SGHTA, CDR2 FQGNSA. In nucleotides, the CDR3 is TGTGCCAGCAGCTCCAGGACTAGGGCAGATACGCAGTATTTT. Its translation is CASSSRTRADTQYF.

The rearrangement uses TRBV12-3 or TRBV12-4 and TRBJ1-5; D may be TRBD1 (6 bases). The CDR3 is made up of 14 amino acids. Deletions cut 3 bases from V and 6 bases from J, with 12 bases between. The CDR3 reads CASSFQGGIQPQHF. The CDR3 nucleotides read TGTGCCAGCAGTTTTCAAGGGGGGATTCAGCCCCAGCATTTT.

The table lists this clonotype with many counts. This chain connects TRBV6-5 to TRBJ2-5; 10 bases are shared with TRBD2. The ends lost 7 bases at V and 6 bases at J; junction bases unmatched: 8. This CDR3 is built from 14 residues. Germline lookup yields CDR1 MNHEY and CDR2 SVGAGI. CDR3 sequence (DNA): TGTGCCAGCACCTCAAGCGGGGGGGCGCAGACCCAGTACTTC. Its translation: CASTSSGGAQTQYF.

Of note for this clonotype: One junction end does not reproduce the germline sequence, and a read error may be involved. The rearrangement joins TRBV6-1 to TRBJ2-3; 10 bases fit TRBD1. CDR1 MNHNS and CDR2 SASEGT come from the germline V gene. CDR3 size: 15 residues. The CDR3 protein is CANSEGQGVVDTQYF. DNA of the CDR3: TGTGCCAACAGTGAAGGACAGGGGGTTGTAGATACGCAGTATTTT.

In this sample, this clonotype turned up once. The chain is built from TRBV5-1 and TRBJ2-7, with TRBD2 identical over 8 bases. From germline, CDR1 is SGHRS and CDR2 YFSETQ. The CDR3 sequence is 17 residues long. The J segment lost 1 base and the V segment lost 0 bases, leaving 9 bases of the junction unmatched. The CDR3 here is CASSLGIGGASSYEQYF. The CDR3 DNA reads TGCGCCAGCAGCTTGGGAATCGGGGGGGCGAGTTCCTACGAGCAGTACTTC.

On this clonotype itself: An end of the junction differs from the germline gene, which may be a read error. The chain joins TRBV13 to TRBJ2-3, with a weak D call TRBD2 (6 bases). The CDR3 has 15 residues. Germline CDR1 and CDR2: PRHDT and FYEKMQ (reference sequence). The CDR3 region is CASSIGTSHTDTQYF. The CDR3 nucleotides read TGTGCCAGCAGCATAGGGACTTCCCACACAGATACGCAGTATTTT.

In this sample, this clonotype turned up a few times. The V and J genes are TRBV28 and TRBJ1-2; 7 bases match TRBD1. Per the germline V gene, CDR1 is MDHEN and CDR2 is SYDVKM. The CDR3 consists of 12 residues. The trim removed 3 bases at V and 8 bases at J, leaving 3 bases unmatched. The CDR3 region is CASSFGTVGYTF. In DNA, the CDR3 is TGTGCCAGCAGTTTTGGGACAGTCGGCTACACCTTC.

This clonotype was counted at least ten times. The chain is built from TRBV12-3 or TRBV12-4 and TRBJ2-5; D uncertain. There are 12 residues in the CDR3. V lost 4 bases to trimming and J lost 2 bases, with 5 bases between them. The CDR3 here is CASSWTQETQYF. The CDR3, as DNA: TGTGCCAGCAGTTGGACGCAAGAGACCCAGTACTTC.

In this sample, this clonotype turned up many times. V usage is TRBV28 and J usage is TRBJ1-2; perhaps TRBD1 as D (5 bases). Germline V CDR1 and CDR2: MDHEN, SYDVKM. V shed 5 bases and J shed 10 bases, with 14 bases lying between them. The CDR3 spans 12 residues. CDR3 amino acids: CASSPPEGDYTF. DNA of the CDR3: TGTGCCAGCAGTCCCCCAGAAGGGGACTACACCTTC.

V and J are TRBV7-2 and TRBJ2-1, with TRBD2 identical over 10 bases. Unmatched junction bases numbered 3, after V lost 1 base and J lost 6 bases. The CDR3 is 15 amino acids. The germline gives CDR1 SGHTA, CDR2 FQGNSA. In DNA, the CDR3 is TGTGCCAGCAGCTTAGACAGCGGGGGGGCCAATGAGCAGTTCTTC. Protein sequence: CASSLDSGGANEQFF.

This clonotype appeared many times. The V call is TRBV29-1, the J call TRBJ1-2; D is unclear. The germline CDR1 and CDR2 sequences are SQVTM and ANQGSEA. The CDR3 is 12 amino acids. Trimming pared 5 bases from V and 2 bases from J, leaving 9 bases between. CDR3 bases: TGCAGCGTTAAAAGTCTGAACTATGGCTACACCTTC. Translating gives CSVKSLNYGYTF. Full variable domain (remainder filled in from reference TRBV29-1 and TRBJ1-2): SAVISQKPSRDICQRGTSLTIQCQVDSQVTMMFWYRQQPGQSLTLIATANQGSEATYESGFVIDKFPISRPNLTFSTLTVSNMSPEDSSIYLCSVKSLNYGYTFGSGTRLTVV.

This clonotype was recorded many times. This rearrangement joins TRBV7-8 to TRBJ2-1, with 7 positions matching TRBD1. The CDR3 is 13 residues long. Germline V lookup: CDR1 SGHVS, CDR2 FQNEAQ. Unmatched junction bases numbered 7, after V lost 4 bases and J lost 10 bases. In DNA form, the CDR3 reads TGTGCCAGCAGCTCCAGGGGGACGAGGGAGCAGTTCTTC. Its translation is CASSSRGTREQFF.

This clonotype has ten or more counts. A much larger clone differs from this one at a single base, so this may be a read error. The V and J genes are TRBV9 and TRBJ2-7, with D perhaps TRBD1 (5 bases). The CDR3 totals 13 residues. Looked up from germline, CDR1 is SGDLS and CDR2 is YYNGEE. Trimming removed 0 bases from V and 2 bases from J, with 6 bases in between. CDR3 region: CASSVGTTYEQYF. The CDR3, as DNA: TGTGCCAGCAGCGTAGGGACAACCTACGAGCAGTACTTC.

The chain has TRBV7-2 and TRBJ1-4; TRBD1 aligns across 7 bases. Trimming removed 5 bases from V and 5 bases from J; junction bases left unmatched: 8. Germline CDR1 and CDR2: SGHTA and FQGNSA. This CDR3 spans 15 amino acids. The DNA for the CDR3 is TGTGCCAGCAGCCCCCAGGGGGGGCAGAATGAAAAACTGTTTTTT. Translation: CASSPQGGQNEKLFF.

This clonotype occurred many times. The chain combines TRBV27 with TRBJ2-7; D perhaps matches TRBD2 (6 bases). The CDR3 spans 17 residues. The germline gives CDR1 MNHEY, CDR2 SMNVEV (reference sequence). Trimming removed 7 bases from V and 0 bases from J, with 22 bases in between. The DNA of the CDR3 is TGTGCCAGCAAATACGCCGTTGGAGGGGCGGCCTCCTACGAGCAGTACTTC. It specifies CASKYAVGGAASYEQYF.

The chain combines TRBV7-2 with TRBJ1-1; no firm D call. V gave up 5 bases and J gave up 6 bases, with 16 bases separating them. The CDR3 contains 14 residues. Germline CDR1 reads SGHTA; CDR2 reads FQGNSA. CDR3 nucleotide sequence: TGTGCCAGCAGCAACCGACCCACTGGCGCTGAAGCTTTCTTT. This encodes CASSNRPTGAEAFF.